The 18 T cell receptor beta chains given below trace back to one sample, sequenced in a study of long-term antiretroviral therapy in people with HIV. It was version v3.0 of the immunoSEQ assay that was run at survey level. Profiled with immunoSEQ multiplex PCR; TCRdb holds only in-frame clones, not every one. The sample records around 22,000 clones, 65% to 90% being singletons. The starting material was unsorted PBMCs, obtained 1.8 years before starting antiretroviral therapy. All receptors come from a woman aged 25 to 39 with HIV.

In DNA, the CDR3 is TGTGCCAGTACGGGACAGGGGACGAACACTGAAGCTTTCTTT. Residues: CASTGQGTNTEAFF. The rearrangement links TRBV19 to TRBJ1-1, with 10 bases fitting TRBD1. The length of the CDR3 is 14 residues. Germline loops: CDR1 LNHDA, CDR2 SQIVND (reference sequence). V gave up 7 bases and J gave up 1 base; unmatched junction bases: 3. The entire variable domain, with the rest obtained from reference TRBV19 and TRBJ1-1, is as follows: DGGITQSPKYLFRKEGQNVTLSCEQNLNHDAMYWYRQDPGQGLRLIYYSQIVNDFQKGDIAEGYSVSREKKESFPLTVTSAQKNPTAFYLCASTGQGTNTEAFFGQGTRLTVV.

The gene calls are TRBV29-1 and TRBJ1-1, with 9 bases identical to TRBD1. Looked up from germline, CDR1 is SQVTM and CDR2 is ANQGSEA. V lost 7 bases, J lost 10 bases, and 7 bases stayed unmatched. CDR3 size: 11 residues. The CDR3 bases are TGCAGCGCCGGGACAGGGATGGGAGCTTTCTTT. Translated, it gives CSAGTGMGAFF.

CDR3 sequence: CASRDGQGETEAFF. DNA of the CDR3: TGCGCCAGCAGGGACGGACAGGGGGAAACTGAAGCTTTCTTT. The chain couples TRBV5-1 to TRBJ1-1; 10 positions agree with TRBD1. This CDR3 comprises 14 residues. The germline V gene encodes CDR1 SGHRS and CDR2 YFSETQ. J lost 5 bases, V lost 5 bases, and 6 bases had no gene match.

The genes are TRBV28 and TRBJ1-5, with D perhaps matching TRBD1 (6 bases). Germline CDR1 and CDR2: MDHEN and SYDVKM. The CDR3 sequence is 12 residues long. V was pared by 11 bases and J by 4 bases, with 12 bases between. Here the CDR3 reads CAGQGPNQPQHF. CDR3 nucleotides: TGTGCCGGGCAGGGGCCTAATCAGCCCCAGCATTTT.

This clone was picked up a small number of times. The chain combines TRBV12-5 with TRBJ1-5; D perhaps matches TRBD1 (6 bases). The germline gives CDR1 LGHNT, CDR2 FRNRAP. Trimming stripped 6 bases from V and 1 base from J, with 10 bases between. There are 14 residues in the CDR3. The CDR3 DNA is TGTGCTAGTGGACCACAGGGAAGCAATCAGCCCCAGCATTTT. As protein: CASGPQGSNQPQHF.

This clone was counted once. CDR3 sequence reads: CASSLAPGGGEKLFF. The CDR3 nucleotides read TGTGCCAGCAGCTTAGCCCCAGGGGGAGGGGAAAAACTGTTTTTT. V usage is TRBV7-2 and J usage is TRBJ1-4; TRBD1 agrees at 7 bases. V was pared by 0 bases and J by 8 bases, with 6 bases of the junction left unmatched. CDR1 and CDR2 from the germline V gene are SGHTA and FQGNSA. This CDR3 is built from 15 residues.

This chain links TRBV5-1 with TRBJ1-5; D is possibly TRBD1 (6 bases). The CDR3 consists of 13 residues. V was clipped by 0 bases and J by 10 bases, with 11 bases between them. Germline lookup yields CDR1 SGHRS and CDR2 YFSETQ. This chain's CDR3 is CASSLVGGEPQHF. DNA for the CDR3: TGCGCCAGCAGCTTGGTAGGGGGTGAACCCCAGCATTTT.

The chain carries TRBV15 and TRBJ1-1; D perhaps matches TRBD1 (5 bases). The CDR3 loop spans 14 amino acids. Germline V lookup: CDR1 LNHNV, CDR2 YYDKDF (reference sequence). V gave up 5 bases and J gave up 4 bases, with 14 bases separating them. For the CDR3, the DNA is TGTGCCACCAGCTCGAGAGGGGAGGGCACTGAAGCTTTCTTT. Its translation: CATSSRGEGTEAFF.

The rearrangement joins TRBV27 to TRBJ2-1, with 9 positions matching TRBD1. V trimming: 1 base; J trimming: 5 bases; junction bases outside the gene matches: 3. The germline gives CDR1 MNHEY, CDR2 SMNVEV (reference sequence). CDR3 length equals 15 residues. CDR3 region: CASSLLGTGNNEQFF. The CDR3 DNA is TGTGCCAGCAGTTTATTGGGGACAGGGAACAATGAGCAGTTCTTC.

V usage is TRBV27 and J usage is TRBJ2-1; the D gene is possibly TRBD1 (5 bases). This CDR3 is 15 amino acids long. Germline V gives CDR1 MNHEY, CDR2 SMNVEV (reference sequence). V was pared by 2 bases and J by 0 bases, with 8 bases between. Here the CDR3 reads CASSLRTTSYNEQFF. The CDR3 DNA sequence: TGTGCCAGCAGTTTAAGGACAACCTCCTACAATGAGCAGTTCTTC.

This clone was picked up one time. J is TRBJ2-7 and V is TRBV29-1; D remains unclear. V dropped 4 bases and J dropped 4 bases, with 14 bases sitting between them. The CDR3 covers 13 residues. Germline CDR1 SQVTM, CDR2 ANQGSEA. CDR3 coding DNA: TGCAGCGTTGCCCGGCGGTTAGGGTACGAGCAGTACTTC. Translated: CSVARRLGYEQYF.

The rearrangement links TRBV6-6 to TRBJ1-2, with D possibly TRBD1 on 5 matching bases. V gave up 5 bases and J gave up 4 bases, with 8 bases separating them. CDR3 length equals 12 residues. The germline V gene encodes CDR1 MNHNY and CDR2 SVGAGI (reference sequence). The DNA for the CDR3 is TGTGCCAGCAGTCACCAGGGCTATGGCTACACCTTC. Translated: CASSHQGYGYTF.

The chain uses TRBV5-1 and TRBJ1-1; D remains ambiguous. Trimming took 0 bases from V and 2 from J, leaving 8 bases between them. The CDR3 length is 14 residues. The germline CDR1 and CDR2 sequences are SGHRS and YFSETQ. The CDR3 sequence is CASSLGAGNTEAFF. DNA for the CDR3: TGCGCCAGCAGCTTGGGGGCAGGAAACACTGAAGCTTTCTTT.

The CDR3 region has the DNA TGCGCCAGCAGCCCAGAAGGGGCGAGGACTGAAGCTTTCTTT. Protein product: CASSPEGARTEAFF. The V gene is TRBV4-1, the J gene TRBJ1-1; possibly TRBD1 for D (5 bases). Germline V gene data show CDR1 as MGHRA and CDR2 as YSYEKL. Trimming left V 4 bases short and J 5 bases short, with 14 bases between. The CDR3 sequence is 14 residues long.

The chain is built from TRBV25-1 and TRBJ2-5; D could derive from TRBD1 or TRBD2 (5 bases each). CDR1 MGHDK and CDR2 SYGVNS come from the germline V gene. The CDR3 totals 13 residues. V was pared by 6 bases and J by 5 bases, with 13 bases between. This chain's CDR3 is CASSVPGRETQYF. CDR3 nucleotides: TGTGCCAGCAGCGTACCGGGGCGGGAGACCCAGTACTTC.

The CDR3 spells CASTRGGTPTEAFF. As DNA, the CDR3 is TGCGCCAGCACGAGGGGAGGGACCCCCACTGAAGCTTTCTTT. The V call is TRBV5-1, the J call TRBJ1-1, with D perhaps TRBD1 (5 bases). CDR3 size: 14 residues. Germline V gene data show CDR1 as SGHRS and CDR2 as YFSETQ. The ends were cut back, 6 bases at V and 4 bases at J, with 16 bases in the middle.

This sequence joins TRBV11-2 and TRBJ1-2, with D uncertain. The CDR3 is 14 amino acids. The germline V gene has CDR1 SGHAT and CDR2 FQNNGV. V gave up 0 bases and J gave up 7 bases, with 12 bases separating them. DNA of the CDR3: TGTGCCAGCAGCTTAGAGGCCAGTGTTTTTGGCTACACCTTC. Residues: CASSLEASVFGYTF.

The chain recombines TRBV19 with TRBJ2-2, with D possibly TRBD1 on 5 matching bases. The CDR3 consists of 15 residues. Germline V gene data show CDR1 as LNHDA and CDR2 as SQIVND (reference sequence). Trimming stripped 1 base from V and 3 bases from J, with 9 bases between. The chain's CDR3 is CASSIGAGYTGELFF. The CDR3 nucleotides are TGTGCCAGTAGTATAGGGGCAGGGTACACCGGGGAGCTGTTTTTT.